This T cell receptor (beta chain) is drawn from a study of graft-versus-host responses after intestinal transplantation. Note on this clone: What it binds is unknown.

The CDR3 spans 15 residues. Trimming pared 1 base from V and 1 base from J, leaving 11 bases between. In germline, CDR1 is MNHNS, CDR2 SASEGT. Study conclusions and caveats: High graft-versus-host to host-versus-graft clonal ratios were seen in allografts of patients with graft-donor T cell macrochimerism.

Libraries were prepared by immunoSEQ multiplex PCR; TCRdb keeps only in-frame clonotypes and omits some of them. The table includes tens of thousands of clones, around 87% detected once. The graft tissue was processed, and this released both intraepithelial and lamina propria lymphocytes. The J gene is TRBJ2-7, the V gene TRBV6-1; unclear D gene. This clonotype originated in a human patient who received an intestinal transplant, so some T cells may come from the graft donor. Source: ileum tissue, taken around 190 days after intestinal transplant. CDR3 residues: CASSEELGNSYEQYF. DNA for the CDR3: TGTGCCAGCAGTGAAGAACTGGGCAATTCCTACGAGCAGTACTTC.